Listed below are T cell receptor beta chains from one sample, sequenced in a study of early T cells in non-severe SARS-CoV-2 infection. A single record per CDR3 protein comes from TCRdb applying MiXCR to the 5' RACE reads. Seen here are tens of thousands of distinct CDR3 sequences, 9.5% to 15% observed once, and the top ten hold roughly 2.5%. Here the sequenced sample was whole blood, taken at baseline. The receptors were sampled from an adult who was a healthcare worker with PCR-confirmed SARS-CoV-2 infection or an uninfected control (not recorded which). The CDR3 runs from the conserved cysteine through the conserved F or W. The D gene is left open where the match is weak. Only part of the rows carry a size: once, few, many, or a class if the clone is expanded.

V gene,D gene,clone size,J gene,CDR3 DNA,CDR3 protein
TRBV5-1,TRBD1,.,TRBJ2-5,TGCGCCAGCAGCTTTTGGACAGGGCGGCGGGAGACCCAGTACTTC,CASSFWTGRRETQYF
TRBV10-2,.,.,TRBJ2-7,TGCGCCAGCAGTGAAAGTAGCTCCTACGAGCAGTACTTC,CASSESSSYEQYF
TRBV7-9,TRBD1,few,TRBJ2-4,TGTGCCAGCAGCACATCCTACAGGGGAAACATTCAGTACTTC,CASSTSYRGNIQYF
TRBV12-3/TRBV12-4,.,few,TRBJ1-3,TGTGCCAGCAGCCTAGGGGCTGGTGGAAACACCATATATTTT,CASSLGAGGNTIYF
TRBV5-1,.,many,TRBJ2-5,TGCGCCAGCAGCTGGGACGGGGCCCAAGAGACCCAGTACTTC,CASSWDGAQETQYF
TRBV2,.,.,TRBJ1-4,TGTGCCAGCACCTCCGGGCCAACTAATGAAAAACTGTTTTTT,CASTSGPTNEKLFF
TRBV5-4,TRBD2,.,TRBJ2-1,TGTGCCAGCAGCCCCTCGATTAGCGGGGATTACAATGAGCAGTTCTTC,CASSPSISGDYNEQFF
TRBV5-1,TRBD1,few,TRBJ1-2,TGCGCCAGCTTTCAAGGGACAGGAGATGGCTACACCTTC,CASFQGTGDGYTF
TRBV7-2,.,many,TRBJ2-1,TGTGCCAGCAGCTCGACTAGCTCCTACAATGAGCAGTTCTTC,CASSSTSSYNEQFF
TRBV29-1,.,.,TRBJ1-2,TGCAGCGTTGACAAATATAACTATGGCTACACCTTC,CSVDKYNYGYTF
TRBV7-2,.,.,TRBJ2-2,TGTGCCAGCAGCTTAGCGGGGCTTAAGAGCACCGGGGAGCTGTTTTTT,CASSLAGLKSTGELFF
TRBV5-1,TRBD1,many,TRBJ2-1,TGCGCCAGCAGGCCCGGGACAGGCAACAATGAGCAGTTCTTC,CASRPGTGNNEQFF
TRBV15,.,.,TRBJ2-3,TGTGCCACCAGCACTGGACTACCCCAGGAGGATACGCAGTATTTT,CATSTGLPQEDTQYF
TRBV2,.,.,TRBJ2-2,TGTGCCAGCAACGCAATTCCGAACACCGGGGAGCTGTTTTTT,CASNAIPNTGELFF
TRBV10-1,TRBD1,.,TRBJ2-5,TGCGCCAGCAGTACAGGGGGCCTCCAAGAGACCCAGTACTTC,CASSTGGLQETQYF
TRBV4-1,.,few,TRBJ2-6,TGCGCCAGCAGCCAAACGGTCTCTGGGGCCAACGTCCTGACTTTC,CASSQTVSGANVLTF
TRBV28,TRBD1,few,TRBJ2-4,TGTGCCAGCAGCCCCACGGGACAGAAAAACATTCAGTACTTC,CASSPTGQKNIQYF
TRBV5-7,.,few,TRBJ1-1,TGTGCCAGCAGCTTGAAAGGGGATTTGGGCACTGAAGCTTTCTTT,CASSLKGDLGTEAFF
TRBV7-9,.,many,TRBJ2-3,TGTGCCAGCAGCTTAGAGGCAAGGGTAGGGACAGATACGCAGTATTTT,CASSLEARVGTDTQYF
TRBV7-6,.,.,TRBJ1-5,TGTGCAGCCCTCCCCGAGGGTGTTACCAATCAGCCCCAGCATTTT,CAALPEGVTNQPQHF
TRBV4-3,TRBD1,.,TRBJ2-1,TGCGCCAGCAGCCAAGAAGTCCCCGGACAGGGTGGTAATGAGCAGTTCTTC,CASSQEVPGQGGNEQFF
TRBV4-3,.,many,TRBJ2-1,TGCGCCAGCAGCCAAGATAGCCACCCCAATGAGCAGTTCTTC,CASSQDSHPNEQFF
TRBV24-1,.,.,TRBJ2-5,TGTGCCACCAGTGACCCCTCGACGGAGACCCAGTACTTC,CATSDPSTETQYF
TRBV28,.,many,TRBJ1-5,TGTGCCAGCACCGGGACGGAATATAGCAATCAGCCCCAGCATTTT,CASTGTEYSNQPQHF
TRBV2,TRBD1,.,TRBJ2-6,TGTGCCAGCAGCCGCGACAGGGGGCGTGGGGCCAACGTCCTGACTTTC,CASSRDRGRGANVLTF
TRBV7-3,TRBD2,many,TRBJ2-5,TGTGCCAGCAGCTTAACCGGGGGAGGGGAGACCCAGTACTTC,CASSLTGGGETQYF
TRBV6-5,.,.,TRBJ1-5,TGTGCCGCAGGGTCTCGGGGTAGCAATCAGCCCCAGCATTTT,CAAGSRGSNQPQHF
TRBV5-5,.,few,TRBJ2-3,TGTGCCAGCAGCCCCTTAGGTGTGGGGTCGCGTATCACAGATACGCAGTATTTT,CASSPLGVGSRITDTQYF
TRBV29-1,.,many,TRBJ1-2,TGCAGCGTTGAGGAGGGGACTTATGGCTACACCTTC,CSVEEGTYGYTF
TRBV20-1,.,few,TRBJ1-5,TGCAGTGCTAGAGATATTACGGGCCGGGGGCAGCCCCAGCATTTT,CSARDITGRGQPQHF
TRBV2,.,few,TRBJ2-2,TGTGCCAGCAGTGAAGCGCGACAGACCAGGACCGGGGAGCTGTTTTTT,CASSEARQTRTGELFF
TRBV12-3/TRBV12-4,.,.,TRBJ1-1,TGTGCCAGCAGTCCCCGTCGGGGCCAGAACACTGAAGCTTTCTTT,CASSPRRGQNTEAFF
TRBV6-2/TRBV6-3,TRBD2,many,TRBJ2-3,TGTGCCAGCAGTTACTCGAGTGGGCGGGGGGCCGGAGTGGCAGATACGCAGTATTTT,CASSYSSGRGAGVADTQYF
TRBV20-1,TRBD2,many,TRBJ2-2,TGCAGTGCTGCTCGACTAGCGGGGGCCGGGGAGCTGTTTTTT,CSAARLAGAGELFF
TRBV20-1,.,few,TRBJ2-5,TGCAGTGCTAGACAGGGTTCAGAGACCCAGTACTTC,CSARQGSETQYF
TRBV2,TRBD2,few,TRBJ2-2,TGTGCCAGCAGGAGCCAGGGACTAGCGACGCCCGGGGAGCTGTTTTTT,CASRSQGLATPGELFF
TRBV18,.,many,TRBJ2-7,TGTGCCAGCTCACCACAGGACAGCTCGGGCGAGCAGTACTTC,CASSPQDSSGEQYF
TRBV4-1,.,.,TRBJ1-2,TGCGCCAGCAGCTTTTACGGGAGCTATGGCTACACCTTC,CASSFYGSYGYTF
TRBV28,.,few,TRBJ1-6,TGTGCCAGCAGTTCGACAGTATATTCACCCCTCCACTTT,CASSSTVYSPLHF
TRBV7-9,TRBD2,many,TRBJ2-5,TGTGCCAGCAGCTTAGAACGGACTAGTGAGACCCAGTACTTC,CASSLERTSETQYF
TRBV20-1,TRBD2,.,TRBJ2-5,TGCAGTGCTAGACCGGGAGGGGAGACCCAGTACTTC,CSARPGGETQYF
TRBV20-1,TRBD1,few,TRBJ1-1,TGCAGTGCCACCGCGACCGGGACAGACTTGTGGAAGGTGGGCACTGAAGCTTTCTTT,CSATATGTDLWKVGTEAFF
TRBV4-3,TRBD2,.,TRBJ2-1,TGCGCCAGCAGCCAGACTCTAGCGGGGGGGGCGTTCTTC,CASSQTLAGGAFF
TRBV7-9,.,few,TRBJ2-7,TGTGCCAGCAGCTTAGCGGGGGGCCACCCGAAACAGTACTTC,CASSLAGGHPKQYF